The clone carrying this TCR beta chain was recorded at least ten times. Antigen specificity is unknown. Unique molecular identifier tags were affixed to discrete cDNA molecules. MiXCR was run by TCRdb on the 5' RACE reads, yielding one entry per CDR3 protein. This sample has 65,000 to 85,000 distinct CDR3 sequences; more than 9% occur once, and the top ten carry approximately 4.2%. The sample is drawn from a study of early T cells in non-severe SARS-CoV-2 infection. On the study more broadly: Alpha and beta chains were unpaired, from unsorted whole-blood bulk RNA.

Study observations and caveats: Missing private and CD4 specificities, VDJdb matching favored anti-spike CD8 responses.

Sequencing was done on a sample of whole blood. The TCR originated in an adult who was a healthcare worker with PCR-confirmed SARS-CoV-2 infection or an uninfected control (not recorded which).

Written as DNA, the CDR3 is TGTGCCAGCAGTGAAGCCCACGGCAGCCGAGAGACCCAGTACTTC. Encoded protein: CASSEAHGSRETQYF. This chain joins TRBV6-1 and TRBJ2-5; D is ambiguous. Per the germline V gene, CDR1 is MNHNS and CDR2 is SASEGT. Trimming cost V 0 bases and J 4 bases, with 12 bases left between them. This CDR3 contains 15 residues.